This T cell receptor beta chain was recorded in a study of human T cells and chemical hapten exposure. Time point denoted: patch test 1, 2 weeks after DPC sensitization. As for treatment: therapeutic diphenylcyclopropenone sensitization with weekly scalp DPC. From germline, CDR1 is SGHTA and CDR2 FQGNSA. There are 16 residues in the CDR3. Trimming shortened V by 5 bases and J by 3 bases, and 18 bases separated the two germline ends. Individual cDNA molecules (in the library) carried attached unique molecular identifiers. TCRdb processed the RACE reads anew with MiXCR; each CDR3 protein has one entry. The sample yields tens of thousands of distinct CDR3 sequences, over 9.5% seen once. Ten or more counts support this clonotype.

This TCR came from a man aged 35-49 years with alopecia areata. Some clones in this sample may be carry-over from other donors' samples. The sequenced sample was whole blood, obtained in connection with sensitization to the hapten diphenylcyclopropenone (DPC). This sequence joins TRBV7-2 and TRBJ2-3; D possibly corresponds to TRBD2 (6 bases). CDR3: CASSPGVQRATDTQYF. The CDR3 DNA reads as TGTGCCAGCAGCCCTGGGGTCCAGCGGGCAACAGATACGCAGTATTTT.